The clone carrying this T cell receptor beta chain has more than one count but fewer than ten. Investigators excluded patients with uncontrolled infection, other autoimmune disease, pregnancy or lactation. The data were taken from a study of T cells in Graves' hyperthyroidism and ophthalmopathy. The CDR3 is made up of 14 amino acids. V dropped 3 bases and J dropped 2 bases, with 8 bases sitting between them. Germline V gene sequence: CDR1 MNHEY, CDR2 SMNVEV (reference sequence). Amplification of TCR beta CDR3 regions used RNA as the template. When the TCR CDR3 underwent first-round RT-PCR, the HTBI primer set was used. TCRdb reanalysed the multiplex PCR reads using MiXCR and keeps one entry per CDR3 protein. The data hold 550,000 to 800,000 distinct CDR3 sequences, with about 18% observed a single time.

V gene TRBV27 combines with J gene TRBJ2-4, with D possibly TRBD1 on 5 matching bases. The clonotype was recovered from a middle-aged man with Graves' hyperthyroidism. Source material: blood. CDR3 nucleotides: TGTGCCAGCAGTTTTGCAGGGACCAAAAACATTCAGTACTTC. It codes for CASSFAGTKNIQYF.